Below are 15 T cell receptor beta chains sequenced from a single sample in a study of T cells in Graves' hyperthyroidism and ophthalmopathy (dated by TCRdb to the late 2010s). The library was generated by multiplex PCR. For sequencing, an Illumina HiSeq 2000 was employed. TCR beta CDR3 regions were amplified from RNA transcripts. The first round of RT-PCR for the TCR CDR3 was performed with the HTBI primer set and the Qiagen OneStep RT-PCR kit. Using fastp trimming at Q25 and MiXCR clonotype assembly, TCRdb reanalyzed the public sequencing data and kept in-frame beta chains. Each entry merges the rows of one CDR3 protein and shows their most common DNA and genes. Counted in this sample were around 580,000 distinct CDR3 sequences; around 17% of them appeared once. Together, the top ten hold 18% of the sample. Input material: blood. The receptors originated from a woman between 18 and 29 years old with Graves' hyperthyroidism.

V gene TRBV6-2 or TRBV6-3 combines with J gene TRBJ2-7; 7 nucleotides agree with TRBD1. The CDR3 covers 14 residues. The germline CDR1 and CDR2 sequences are MNHEY and SVGEGT. Trimming took 0 bases from V and 2 from J; bases not matched to a gene: 1. The chain's CDR3 is CASSYSRGTYEQYF. Written as DNA, the CDR3 is TGTGCCAGCAGTTACTCCAGGGGGACCTACGAGCAGTACTTC.

This clonotype has a count of ten or more. This chain joins TRBV6-1 and TRBJ1-1; 7 nucleotides agree with TRBD1. This CDR3 spans 13 amino acids. Trimming cost V 5 bases and J 4 bases; bases outside gene matches: 4. CDR1 and CDR2 (germline): MNHNS, SASEGT. CDR3 nucleotides: TGTGCCAGCAGTTGGAGGGGGCGCACTGAAGCTTTCTTT. Translation gives CASSWRGRTEAFF.

This clonotype was seen ten or more times. The rearrangement links TRBV9 to TRBJ2-7; D is unclear. This CDR3 comprises 14 residues. V was shortened by 3 bases and J by 0 bases, with 10 bases between the two germline ends. The germline V gene encodes CDR1 SGDLS and CDR2 YYNGEE. The CDR3 loop is CASSAGSDSYEQYF. The CDR3 coding sequence is TGTGCCAGCAGCGCGGGTAGTGACTCCTACGAGCAGTACTTC.

On this clonotype: No DNA is shown, since the ends of the CDR3 on it are uncertain; the CDR3 is the one TCRdb lists. V and J are TRBV28 and TRBJ1-5; the table's D call TRBD1 went unverified against the DNA. The CDR3 sequence runs 16 residues, both termini included. Germline values: CDR1 MDHEN, CDR2 SYDVKM. The CDR3: CASSFWRGGYNQPQHF.

The gene calls are TRBV6-2 or TRBV6-3 and TRBJ1-5; 12 bases are a match to TRBD1. CDR1 and CDR2 from the germline V gene are MNHEY and SVGEGT. The CDR3 has 16 amino acids. V was pared by 11 bases and J by 4 bases, with 12 bases of the junction left unmatched. CDR3 sequence (DNA): TGTGCCCTCCAGGGGGGGGACAGGGGGCTAAATCAGCCCCAGCATTTT. Residues: CALQGGDRGLNQPQHF.

This clonotype was found a few times. The chain has TRBV3-1 and TRBJ2-7; TRBD1 agrees at 7 bases. CDR1 LGHDT and CDR2 YNNKEL come from the germline V gene (reference sequence). Trimming at V came to 10 bases and at J to 2 bases, leaving 8 bases not matched to a gene. The CDR3 is 13 residues long. CDR3 nucleotides: TGTGCCACCTCAGGACAGGACACCTACGAGCAGTACTTC. This codes for CATSGQDTYEQYF.

This clonotype came up a few times. This is likely a read error, given that the CDR3 carries no conserved phenylalanine or tryptophan at its end. The rearrangement links TRBV20-1 to TRBJ2-6; D not certain. The CDR3 sequence is 13 residues long. In germline, CDR1 is DFQATT, CDR2 SNEGSKA (reference sequence). V lost 3 bases to trimming and J lost 0 bases, with 3 bases between them. The CDR3 nucleotides are TGCAGTGCTAGCCTCTCTGGGGCCAACGTCCTGACTCTC. This gives the protein CSASLSGANVLTL.

This clonotype was observed many times. This sequence joins TRBV7-9 and TRBJ1-2; no reliable D call. The length of the CDR3 is 14 residues. The ends were cut back, 5 bases at V and 2 bases at J, with 12 bases in the middle. The germline CDR1 and CDR2 sequences are SEHNR and FQNEAQ (reference sequence). For the CDR3, the DNA is TGTGCCAGCAGCCCCGGTGAAGACAACTATGGCTACACCTTC. Translating gives CASSPGEDNYGYTF.

This clonotype showed up many times. The chain recombines TRBV14 with TRBJ2-5; 9 bases are a match to TRBD1. Germline CDR1 SGHDN, CDR2 FVKESK. The junction had 5 bases not matched to a gene; V was cut back by 1 base and J by 2 bases. This CDR3 comprises 16 residues. CDR3 in DNA: TGTGCCAGCAGCCAAGTCGGGACAGGGTTTCAAGAGACCCAGTACTTC. As protein: CASSQVGTGFQETQYF.

In its sample, this clonotype was seen many times. The rearrangement joins TRBV20-1 to TRBJ2-3, with D tentatively TRBD1 (6 bases). V lost 5 bases to trimming and J lost 6 bases, with 9 bases between them. The CDR3 is made up of 11 amino acids. Germline loops: CDR1 DFQATT, CDR2 SNEGSKA (reference sequence). CDR3 residues: CSADTGDTQYF. CDR3 in DNA: TGCAGTGCTGATACAGGGGATACGCAGTATTTT.

In this sample, this clonotype turned up a few times. The chain combines TRBV7-9 with TRBJ2-1; 8 bases match TRBD2. CDR1 is SEHNR, CDR2 FQNEAQ, per germline (reference sequence). The CDR3 has 14 amino acids. Losses at the gene ends were 7 bases for V and 9 bases for J; bases not matched to a gene: 11. The DNA for the CDR3 is TGTGCCAGCACAACGGGAGGGCCACTTGGTGAGCAGTTCTTC. Its translation: CASTTGGPLGEQFF.

Only one count was recorded for this clonotype. The rearrangement uses TRBV11-2 and TRBJ1-1; D unresolved. Trimming pared 5 bases from V and 4 bases from J, leaving 14 bases between. This CDR3 comprises 14 residues. Per germline, CDR1 SGHAT and CDR2 FQNNGV. The DNA of the CDR3 is TGTGCCAGCAGCCGATGGTGGAGGAGCACTGAAGCTTTCTTT. Its protein product is CASSRWWRSTEAFF.

This clonotype was counted a few times. The gene calls are TRBV4-1 and TRBJ1-2, with D unclear. The CDR3 spans 14 residues. In germline, CDR1 is MGHRA, CDR2 YSYEKL. The V end was cut by 0 bases, the J end by 3 bases, with 8 bases between. CDR3 in amino acids: CASSQDLGYYGYTF. In DNA, the CDR3 is TGCGCCAGCAGCCAAGATCTGGGGTACTATGGCTACACCTTC.

The table lists this clonotype with many counts. The chain joins TRBV7-2 to TRBJ2-1; TRBD2 matches at 8 bases. The CDR3 contains 14 residues. The germline V gene encodes CDR1 SGHTA and CDR2 FQGNSA. J lost 6 bases, V lost 5 bases, and 6 bases had no gene match. CDR3 sequence reads: CASSQELAGNEQFF. In nucleotides, the CDR3 is TGTGCCAGCAGCCAAGAGCTAGCGGGCAATGAGCAGTTCTTC.

The chain employs TRBV6-1 and TRBJ2-1, with 11 bases identical to TRBD2. V shed 5 bases and J 7 bases; nucleotides not matched to a gene: 7. The germline CDR1 and CDR2 sequences are MNHNS and SASEGT. This CDR3 spans 15 amino acids. CDR3 sequence reads: CASSTGTSGGNEQFF. The DNA for the CDR3 is TGTGCCAGCAGTACCGGGACTAGCGGTGGGAATGAGCAGTTCTTC.